These T cell receptor beta chains were read from a single sample in a study of cytomegalovirus exposure and HLA in healthy donors. Measured with immunoSEQ multiplex PCR; TCRdb has only the in-frame clones, and not every one. Among approximately 81,000 clones listed, 70% to 80% were seen once. The sample consisted of PBMCs. Receptor source: a man aged 45-60 years in good health and CMV-seropositive. Each CDR3 is given with its conserved first and last residue. Each record gives: clone size, J gene, D gene, V gene, CDR3 DNA, CDR3 protein. D genes are given only for firm matches. Clone size is not always given. Where it is, it says once, few, many or a class for expanded clones.

. | TRBJ2-1 | . | TRBV5-1 | TGCGCCAGCGGTTCAGGGTCTCAAAATGAGCAGTTCTTC | CASGSGSQNEQFF
. | TRBJ1-2 | . | TRBV30 | TGTGCCTGGAGTTCAGGGACTGGTGGCTACACCTTC | CAWSSGTGGYTF
. | TRBJ2-1 | . | TRBV25-1 | TGTGCCAGCCGTAGCGGTACCTCCTACAATGAGCAGTTCTTC | CASRSGTSYNEQFF
. | TRBJ2-5 | . | TRBV29-1 | TGCAGCGTGGGGGAGGACCCGCAAGGAGAGACCCAGTACTTC | CSVGEDPQGETQYF
. | TRBJ1-1 | TRBD1 | TRBV12-5 | TGTGCTAGTGGTTTCCAAGGGGGCCGCACTGAAGCTTTCTTT | CASGFQGGRTEAFF
few | TRBJ2-7 | TRBD2 | TRBV5-1 | TGCGCCAGCAGCAAGGGACAAACCGGACTAGCGGGATACGAGCAGTACTTC | CASSKGQTGLAGYEQYF
. | TRBJ2-3 | TRBD2 | TRBV15 | TGTGCCACCAGCCTCGGGACTAGCGGGGCGGCTGCGCAGTATTTT | CATSLGTSGAAAQYF
few | TRBJ2-1 | . | TRBV7-3 | TGTGCCAGCAGCCGAATTCATCTGGTCTCTAGCGCAACTTACAATGAGCAGTTCTTC | CASSRIHLVSSATYNEQFF
few | TRBJ2-1 | TRBD2 | TRBV9 | TGTGCCAGCAGCCCCAGGACTAGCGGACCCTACAATGAGCAGTTCTTC | CASSPRTSGPYNEQFF
few | TRBJ1-1 | . | TRBV7-9 | TGTTCCAGCAGCTTAGAATGGGAGAGCAACACTGAAGCTTTCTTT | CSSSLEWESNTEAFF
. | TRBJ1-1 | . | TRBV18 | TGTGCCAGCTCACCAAGACAGGACACTGAAGCTTTCTTT | CASSPRQDTEAFF